Listed below are T cell receptor beta chains from one sample, sequenced in a study of cytomegalovirus exposure and HLA in healthy donors. Assay used: immunoSEQ multiplex PCR; TCRdb lists only in-frame clones, some missing. Altogether some 170,000 clones are present, about nine tenths being singletons, with the ten largest covering 2% to 3%. Source material: PBMCs. The receptors shown here come from a man younger than 30 in good health and CMV-seropositive. The CDR3 runs from the conserved cysteine through the conserved F or W. D genes are given only for firm matches. Only part of the rows carry a size: once, few, many, or a class if the clone is expanded.

clone size,J gene,D gene,CDR3 length,V gene,CDR3 DNA,CDR3 protein
-,TRBJ1-2,-,15,TRBV11-2,TGTGCCAGCAGCTCGTTACACGGACAGCTCTATGGCTACACCTTC,CASSSLHGQLYGYTF
-,TRBJ2-7,TRBD1,15,TRBV2,TGTGCCAGCAGAGAGTCCTTGCAGGGGGCGAGGGAGCAGTACTTC,CASRESLQGAREQYF
-,TRBJ2-3,TRBD2,16,TRBV28,TGTGCCAGCAGTAAGACTAGCGGGGGGAGCACAGATACGCAGTATTTT,CASSKTSGGSTDTQYF
-,TRBJ1-2,-,13,TRBV5-5,TGTGCCAGCAGGCTGGGGGCCGGTCGGGGCTACACCTTC,CASRLGAGRGYTF
-,TRBJ2-3,TRBD2,16,TRBV29-1,TGCAGCGTGGCCCCCCGGGGCGCGGGGGATTTATATACGCAGTATTTT,CSVAPRGAGDLYTQYF
-,TRBJ1-1,-,13,TRBV6-1,TGTGCCAGCAGTGAAATCCAGGGAACTGAAGCTTTCTTT,CASSEIQGTEAFF
-,TRBJ2-2,-,16,TRBV5-6,TGTGCCAGCAGCTTGGTAGGGCAGGGATTGTCCGGGGAGCTGTTTTTT,CASSLVGQGLSGELFF
-,TRBJ1-2,-,15,TRBV6-1,TGTGCCACTTCCGACACTAGGACAGTCAGTAGTGGCTACACCTTC,CATSDTRTVSSGYTF
-,TRBJ2-5,TRBD2,17,TRBV4-3,TGCGCCAGCAGCCAAGGGCCGGCGGGAGAGGTCCAAGAGACCCAGTACTTC,CASSQGPAGEVQETQYF
-,TRBJ1-4,-,14,TRBV18,TGTGCCAGCTCACACAGGGTCGTGGAAGAAAAACTGTTTTTT,CASSHRVVEEKLFF
once,TRBJ2-5,-,13,TRBV29-1,TGCAGCGCTAAACCCAGGGTCTTGGAGACCCAGTACTTC,CSAKPRVLETQYF
once,TRBJ2-7,TRBD2,15,TRBV4-3,TGCGCCAGCAGCCAAGGGTCTAGCGGCTCCTACGAGCAGTACTTC,CASSQGSSGSYEQYF
-,TRBJ2-3,-,16,TRBV6-1,TGTGCCAGCAGTGCGGTAGGGGGACACGGCACAGATACGCAGTATTTT,CASSAVGGHGTDTQYF
-,TRBJ1-2,TRBD1,15,TRBV27,TGTGCCAGCAGTTTGACAGGGGCTCAAGTCCAGGGCTACACCTTC,CASSLTGAQVQGYTF
few,TRBJ1-3,-,16,TRBV6-5,TGTGCCAGCAGTTACGGGGGCCGTCTGGGCGGAAACACCATATATTTT,CASSYGGRLGGNTIYF
-,TRBJ2-5,-,15,TRBV19,TGTGCCAGTAGTATTACGGTCTCTCGAGGAGAGACCCAGTACTTC,CASSITVSRGETQYF
-,TRBJ1-1,-,14,TRBV27,TGTGCCAGCAGTATAAGCGATTTGAACACTGAAGCTTTCTTT,CASSISDLNTEAFF
-,TRBJ1-6,-,15,TRBV5-5,TGTGCCAGCAGCCCCGACGGCTTGGGGGGATCACCCCTCCACTTT,CASSPDGLGGSPLHF
-,TRBJ1-5,-,15,TRBV5-6,TGTGCCAGCAGCTATGGCTTTTCCCGCAATCAGCCCCAGCATTTT,CASSYGFSRNQPQHF
-,TRBJ1-1,-,13,TRBV7-2,TGTGCCAGCACCCTAAATCTGGTCTCGGAAGCTTTCTTT,CASTLNLVSEAFF
-,TRBJ1-5,-,14,TRBV29-1,TGCAGCGTTGCGGGGTTGGGCTACAATCAGCCCCAGCATTTT,CSVAGLGYNQPQHF
-,TRBJ2-7,-,13,TRBV11-2,TGTGCCAGCAGCTCGGGGGAACCCTACGAGCAGTACTTC,CASSSGEPYEQYF
-,TRBJ2-3,TRBD1,16,TRBV7-3,TGTGCCAGCAGCCCTAGGGGTCAGGGGGCTACAGATACGCAGTATTTT,CASSPRGQGATDTQYF
-,TRBJ1-1,-,13,TRBV27,TGTGCCAGCAGTGGAACGGGGTCGACTGAAGCTTTCTTT,CASSGTGSTEAFF
once,TRBJ2-7,TRBD1,13,TRBV9,TGTGCCAGCAGCGGGACAGGTTCCTACGAGCAGTACTTC,CASSGTGSYEQYF
-,TRBJ2-6,-,13,TRBV2,TGCTTGGCAAGGGGGTCTGGGGCCAACGTCCTGACTTTC,CLARGSGANVLTF
-,TRBJ2-5,-,14,TRBV18,TGTGCCAGCTCACCCACGGCAGGGGACCAGACCCAGTACTTC,CASSPTAGDQTQYF
-,TRBJ2-1,TRBD1,13,TRBV7-3,TGTGCCAGCAGCACCACAGGGGCCGGGGAGCAGTTCTTC,CASSTTGAGEQFF
-,TRBJ2-1,TRBD2,18,TRBV9,TGTGCCAGCAGCCCCAGGACTAGCGGGAGGGCAAAGTACAATGAGCAGTTCTTC,CASSPRTSGRAKYNEQFF
-,TRBJ1-2,TRBD1,15,TRBV11-2,TGTGCCAGCAGCTTTCGTCAGGGGGCGGGCTATGGCTACACCTTC,CASSFRQGAGYGYTF
-,TRBJ2-1,TRBD1,13,TRBV9,TGTGCCAGCAGCGTAGAAGGGGGCGATGAGCAGTTCTTC,CASSVEGGDEQFF
-,TRBJ1-1,TRBD1,16,TRBV7-9,TGTGCCAGCAGCTTGGGGCTGGGACAGTATTACACTGAAGCTTTCTTT,CASSLGLGQYYTEAFF
-,TRBJ2-7,-,14,TRBV28,TGTGCCAGCAGTTTCGCGGGGTTCTCCTACGAGCAGTACTTC,CASSFAGFSYEQYF
-,TRBJ2-5,-,12,TRBV9,TGTGCCAGCGGGCAGTCCCAAGAGACCCAGTACTTC,CASGQSQETQYF
-,TRBJ2-1,-,12,TRBV6-5,TGTGCCAGTGGGAGCGGATACAATGAGCAGTTCTTC,CASGSGYNEQFF
-,TRBJ1-2,-,18,TRBV9,TGTGCCAGCAGCGCGGAGACAGTGACGTTATGGCGGCCTAGGGGCTACACCTTC,CASSAETVTLWRPRGYTF
-,TRBJ2-7,TRBD2,15,TRBV18,TGTGCCAGCTCCCCCGGGACTAGCGGGGAATACGAGCAGTACTTC,CASSPGTSGEYEQYF
-,TRBJ2-3,-,16,TRBV15,TGTGCCACCAGCCGCATGGACAGACTACTCACAGATACGCAGTATTTT,CATSRMDRLLTDTQYF
-,TRBJ2-5,TRBD2,15,TRBV4-2,TGTGCCAGCAGCCGACAGCGGGGGGGTCGAGAGACCCAGTACTTC,CASSRQRGGRETQYF
-,TRBJ2-4,TRBD1,15,TRBV4-2,TGTGCCAGCAGCCAAGGTGACAGGGGCGAAAACATTCAGTACTTC,CASSQGDRGENIQYF
-,TRBJ2-5,-,14,TRBV18,TGTGCCAGCTCACCTCGTGGACAGCAAGAGACCCAGTACTTC,CASSPRGQQETQYF
-,TRBJ1-2,-,14,TRBV19,TGTGCCAGTAGTCGCGGGGGGCAGAACTATGGCTACACCTTC,CASSRGGQNYGYTF
once,TRBJ1-2,-,16,TRBV6-6,TGTGCCAGCAGTTACCAAGGCCTGACAGAATACTATGGCTACACCTTC,CASSYQGLTEYYGYTF
-,TRBJ2-6,TRBD1,14,TRBV30,TGTGCCTGGGGACAGGGGGCTGGGGCCAACGTCCTGACTTTC,CAWGQGAGANVLTF
-,TRBJ2-5,-,14,TRBV5-6,TGTGCCAGCAGCTACCAGGGAATCCAAGAGACCCAGTACTTC,CASSYQGIQETQYF
once,TRBJ2-1,TRBD2,16,TRBV9,TGTGCCAGCAGCCCCGGGACTAGCGGGAGGGGGAATGAGCAGTTCTTC,CASSPGTSGRGNEQFF
-,TRBJ2-4,TRBD2,18,TRBV4-1,TGCGCCAGCAGCCAAATCATCGGGCGGGAGGGTCTCAAAAACATTCAGTACTTC,CASSQIIGREGLKNIQYF
-,TRBJ2-3,-,15,TRBV28,TGTGCCAGCAGTTTTCTTGGCAGGGGTGAAGATACGCAGTATTTT,CASSFLGRGEDTQYF
-,TRBJ1-2,TRBD1,13,TRBV29-1,TGCAGCGTCCAAAGAGAGATACAGGGGGCTCACACCTTC,CSVQREIQGAHTF
once,TRBJ1-4,-,12,TRBV29-1,TGCAGCGGCCAGGGAGGAAGTGAAAAACTGTTTTTT,CSGQGGSEKLFF
-,TRBJ2-7,-,16,TRBV28,TGTGCCAGCAGTTTATTAGGGTCAGGGGGGTCTATCGAGCAGTACTTC,CASSLLGSGGSIEQYF
-,TRBJ2-5,TRBD1,15,TRBV2,TGTGCCAGCAGTGTGTACCAGGGGGCCTGGGCGACCCAGTACTTC,CASSVYQGAWATQYF
-,TRBJ1-4,TRBD1,15,TRBV5-1,TGCGCCAGCAGCCGAGACAGGGGACCTAATGAAAAACTGTTTTTT,CASSRDRGPNEKLFF
-,TRBJ1-2,TRBD1,17,TRBV28,TGTGCCAGCAGTTTCGAGGGACAGGGCATTTCTAACTATGGCTACACCTTC,CASSFEGQGISNYGYTF
-,TRBJ2-5,-,15,TRBV27,TGTGCCAGCAGTAAATCCATGCGGGGCGGCGGGACCCAGTACTTC,CASSKSMRGGGTQYF
-,TRBJ2-3,-,16,TRBV6-5,TGTGCCAGCAGTTACTCATCAGGGTCTTCCACAGATACGCAGTATTTT,CASSYSSGSSTDTQYF